These T cell receptor beta chains were read from a single sample in a study of beta chain features in type 1 diabetes. Repertoires were generated with immunoSEQ multiplex PCR, while TCRdb's copy carries only in-frame clones and drops some. The data show about 320,000 clones, approximately 14% seen once. The source material was central memory CD4+ T cells from blood. These receptors came from a man aged 25 to 40 in good health. Both conserved end residues are part of each CDR3. D genes are given only for firm matches. A clone size is listed for some rows: how often the clone was seen (once, few, many), or a class if it is expanded.

j_gene,d_gene,v_gene,abundance,CDR3nt,CDR3aa
TRBJ2-7,TRBD1,TRBV11-3,few,TGTGCCGCCTCCACTCGGGACAGCCTTTTTTACGAGCAGTACTTC,CAASTRDSLFYEQYF
TRBJ2-1,-,TRBV7-6,-,TGTGCCAGCAGTCCAGCCCTTAACTCCTACAATGAGCAGTTCTTC,CASSPALNSYNEQFF
TRBJ1-3,-,TRBV28,-,TGTGCCAGCAGCAAGACAGCCGGTGGAAACACCATATATTTT,CASSKTAGGNTIYF
TRBJ1-5,-,TRBV27,few,TGTGCCAGCAGTTCTCCCCCCTGGGAGGGTTTTGATCAGCCCCAGCATTTT,CASSSPPWEGFDQPQHF
TRBJ2-3,-,TRBV5-4,-,TGTGCCAGCAGCCAGAGTCCGGGCACAGATACGCAGTATTTT,CASSQSPGTDTQYF
TRBJ2-1,-,TRBV5-1,few,TGCGCCAGCAGCTTGGATGGGCGGATGAGCTCCTACAATGAGCAGTTCTTC,CASSLDGRMSSYNEQFF
TRBJ1-1,TRBD1,TRBV5-4,-,TGTGCCAGCAGCTTGGCTGGGACAGCTAACACTGAAGCTTTCTTT,CASSLAGTANTEAFF
TRBJ2-3,TRBD2,TRBV4-1,few,TGCGCCAGCAGCCACCTCAGCGGGGGCCGATTTTTCACAGATACGCAGTATTTT,CASSHLSGGRFFTDTQYF
TRBJ2-2,-,TRBV29-1,few,TGCAGCGTTGAAGGCCCAGGAGCCGGGGAGCTGTTTTTT,CSVEGPGAGELFF
TRBJ2-7,-,TRBV4-1,-,TGCGCCAGCAGCCACTTTATGTCCGAACTTAGCTCCTACGAGCAGTACTTC,CASSHFMSELSSYEQYF
TRBJ2-2,-,TRBV4-3,-,TGCGCCAGCACAGCAAGCCTCAAGGGGTCCGGGGAGCTGTTTTTT,CASTASLKGSGELFF
TRBJ2-5,TRBD1,TRBV19,-,TGTGCCAGTAGTATAAATACTGGGACAGGGAGGAAGGAGACCCAGTACTTC,CASSINTGTGRKETQYF
TRBJ1-2,TRBD1,TRBV7-9,once,TGTGCCAGCAGCTTAGGCAGGGGGACAGGAGTCTATGGCTACACCTTC,CASSLGRGTGVYGYTF
TRBJ1-2,-,TRBV27,-,TGTGCCAGCAGTTTATCGGGGACGGGGCGGACTGGCTACACCTTC,CASSLSGTGRTGYTF
TRBJ1-3,-,TRBV11-2,few,TGTGCCAGCAGCTTCAGGAGTAATACTGGAAACACCATATATTTT,CASSFRSNTGNTIYF
TRBJ1-4,-,TRBV4-1,many,TGCGCCAGCAGCCAAGATAGGTGGGATGAAAAACTGTTTTTT,CASSQDRWDEKLFF
TRBJ2-1,TRBD2,TRBV4-3,-,TGCGCCAGCAGCCTGGGACTAGCGGGCGAGCAGTTCTTC,CASSLGLAGEQFF
TRBJ2-1,TRBD2,TRBV6-1,few,TGTGCCAGCACCGGACTAGCGGGAGGCTATGAGCAGTTCTTC,CASTGLAGGYEQFF
TRBJ2-5,-,TRBV5-5,few,TGTGCCAGCAGCTTAGGTGAGGGGAGGCAAGAGACCCAGTACTTC,CASSLGEGRQETQYF
TRBJ2-3,TRBD2,TRBV11-3,few,TGTGCCAGTCAACCGGGGCGGGGGACGTCAGATACGCAGTATTTT,CASQPGRGTSDTQYF
TRBJ1-6,TRBD1,TRBV7-2,-,TGTGCCAGCAGTCGGACAGGGGTTTCACCCCTCCACTTT,CASSRTGVSPLHF
TRBJ2-1,-,TRBV9,-,TGTGCCAGCAGCGTAGATGGAGGCTGGGGTGAGCAGTTCTTC,CASSVDGGWGEQFF
TRBJ1-6,-,TRBV25-1,-,TGTGCCAGCAGTGAGGCGGGCACCAATTCACCCCTCCACTTT,CASSEAGTNSPLHF
TRBJ2-1,TRBD2,TRBV9,few,TGTGCCAGCAGCCAACTAGCGGCCTCACACAATGAGCAGTTCTTC,CASSQLAASHNEQFF
TRBJ1-5,-,TRBV9,many,TGTGCCAGCAGCCCTCGGACGCGATTCCAGCATTTT,CASSPRTRFQHF
TRBJ1-1,-,TRBV30,-,TGTGCCTGGAACGACAGATTGAACACTGAAGCTTTCTTT,CAWNDRLNTEAFF
TRBJ2-3,TRBD2,TRBV6-5,-,TGTGCCAGCACCCTGGTTAGCGGGGGCACAGATACGCAGTATTTT,CASTLVSGGTDTQYF
TRBJ2-2,-,TRBV4-3,-,TGCGCCAGCAGCCAAGATAGCGGGAACACCGGGGAGCTGTTTTTT,CASSQDSGNTGELFF
TRBJ2-3,-,TRBV12-5,few,TGTGCTAGTGGCCTGACAGATACGCAGTATTTT,CASGLTDTQYF
TRBJ2-3,TRBD2,TRBV6-5,few,TGTGCCAGCAGTTACTCGAGACTAGCGGGGGGAGATACGCAGTATTTT,CASSYSRLAGGDTQYF
TRBJ2-5,TRBD2,TRBV19,-,TGTGCCAGTAGTCCCGAAAGCGGGGGGGCCTCAGAGACCCAGTACTTC,CASSPESGGASETQYF
TRBJ1-2,-,TRBV6-5,-,TGTGCCAGCAGTTTCGAGGAAGGGGGCTATGGCTACACCTTC,CASSFEEGGYGYTF
TRBJ2-2,-,TRBV7-9,-,TGCGCCAGCAGCCAGGGAGGTGGCACCGGGGAGCTGTTTTTT,CASSQGGGTGELFF
TRBJ2-5,-,TRBV5-6,-,TGTGCCAGCAGCTTTCTAGGGGAGACCCAGTACTTC,CASSFLGETQYF
TRBJ1-5,-,TRBV19,-,TGTGCCAGTAGTTCCCGTGGACGCCAGGTTTCCCAGCATTTT,CASSSRGRQVSQHF
TRBJ1-4,-,TRBV27,-,TGTGCCAGCAGTCGAATCCGAGGGAGTGAAAAACTGTTTTTT,CASSRIRGSEKLFF
TRBJ2-6,-,TRBV29-1,many,TGCAGCGTTGAAGAGTCTGGGCCTGGGGCCAACGTCCTGACTTTC,CSVEESGPGANVLTF
TRBJ2-7,-,TRBV5-1,few,TGCGCCAGCAGCTTCCGAACAGGGCCCTCCCTATACGAGCAGTACTTC,CASSFRTGPSLYEQYF
TRBJ2-1,-,TRBV4-1,-,TGCGCCAGCAGCCACCTAATAGCGAATAGGGAGCAGTTCTTC,CASSHLIANREQFF
TRBJ2-1,TRBD2,TRBV4-3,many,TGCGCCAGCAGCCAAACTAGCGGGAGTGTCGGTGGGCAGTTCTTC,CASSQTSGSVGGQFF
TRBJ1-1,-,TRBV4-3,-,TGCGCCAGCAGCCCGCAAGCTGGACAGCTGAACACTGAAGCTTTCTTT,CASSPQAGQLNTEAFF
TRBJ2-5,-,TRBV5-6,once,TGTGCCAGCAGCCACGGAAAAGAGACCCAGTACTTC,CASSHGKETQYF
TRBJ2-2,-,TRBV4-3,many,TGCGCCAGCAGCCAAGGGACTATATACACCGGGGAGCTGTTTTTT,CASSQGTIYTGELFF
TRBJ1-5,TRBD1,TRBV19,-,TGTGCCAGTAGTATGGGGACAGCTAATCAGCCCCAGCATTTT,CASSMGTANQPQHF
TRBJ1-2,-,TRBV6-5,-,TGTGCCAGCAGCCCTAGTGGCAAGAACTATGGCTACACCTTC,CASSPSGKNYGYTF
TRBJ1-2,-,TRBV7-8,-,TGTGCCAGCAGCTTAGGTACAGGGACTGGCTATAATGGCTACACCTTC,CASSLGTGTGYNGYTF
TRBJ2-1,TRBD2,TRBV27,many,TGTGCCAGCAGTGGCGGGGGGATTTACAATGAGCAGTTCTTC,CASSGGGIYNEQFF
TRBJ2-2,TRBD1,TRBV14,few,TGTGCCAGCAGCCAAGGGAATGGACAGGGGGCCACCGGGGAGCTGTTTTTT,CASSQGNGQGATGELFF
TRBJ2-1,-,TRBV29-1,-,TGCAGCGTTGAATCCTCCACTTTTAGCTCCTACAATGAGCAGTTCTTC,CSVESSTFSSYNEQFF
TRBJ1-2,-,TRBV28,few,TGTGCCAGCAGTTCCACCGCTTTGGGTGGCTATGGCTACACCTTC,CASSSTALGGYGYTF
TRBJ2-6,-,TRBV2,few,TGTGCCAGCGAACGGAGCTCTGGGGCCAACGTCCTGACTTTC,CASERSSGANVLTF
TRBJ2-1,-,TRBV6-5,-,TGTGCCAGCAGTTATGGACAGATGGTCTACAATGAGCAGTTCTTC,CASSYGQMVYNEQFF
TRBJ2-7,TRBD2,TRBV7-2,-,TGTGCCAGCAGCTTTCGTGGCGGGGGGGCCTACGAGCAGTACTTC,CASSFRGGGAYEQYF
TRBJ1-2,-,TRBV7-2,-,TGTGCCAGCAGCTTATCAACAGGCACCTATGGCTACATCTTC,CASSLSTGTYGYIF
TRBJ2-7,-,TRBV19,few,TGTGCCAGTAGTATTCGACTAGGCGGCGAGCAGTACTTC,CASSIRLGGEQYF
TRBJ1-2,-,TRBV7-9,many,TGTGCCAGCAGCCCCCCCTGGCGGGATGGCTACACCTTC,CASSPPWRDGYTF
TRBJ2-3,TRBD1,TRBV7-8,few,TGTGCCAGCAGCATAGACGGGACAGCCTCAAGGACAGATACGCAGTATTTT,CASSIDGTASRTDTQYF
TRBJ1-1,TRBD1,TRBV7-2,few,TGTGCCAGCAGGTTACAGGGGTACACTGAAGCTTTCTTT,CASRLQGYTEAFF
TRBJ2-2,TRBD1,TRBV30,few,TGTGCCTTCCCGCTGACAGGGGGCGTCACCGGGGAGCTGTTTTTT,CAFPLTGGVTGELFF